The 21 T cell receptor beta chains reported below all come from one sample, sequenced in a study of CD8 T cells in ankylosing spondylitis. TCRdb re-derived calls from the 5' RACE reads in MiXCR, one entry per CDR3 protein. The sample shows 250,000 or so distinct CDR3 sequences, more than 20% of them seen only once. The specimen was blood, either unsorted or a sorted T cell fraction (not recorded which). The receptor source for this set is a male donor with ankylosing spondylitis or in good health (not recorded which).

This chain connects TRBV6-4 to TRBJ2-7; D not certain. V lost 5 bases, J lost 3 bases, and 11 bases lay in between. The germline V gene has CDR1 MRHNA and CDR2 SNTAGT. This CDR3 has 13 amino acids. CDR3 nucleotide sequence: TGTGCCAGCAGTACCGAACTTGGCTACGAGCAGTACTTC. Residues: CASSTELGYEQYF.

The chain joins TRBV7-9 to TRBJ2-5, with a weak D call TRBD1 (5 bases). The V gene lost 4 bases and the J gene lost 5 bases, with 8 bases spanning the gap. The germline CDR1 and CDR2 sequences are SEHNR and FQNEAQ (reference sequence). The CDR3 covers 12 residues. The CDR3, as DNA: TGTGCCAGCAGCTCGACAGTGGAGACCCAGTACTTC. Amino acids: CASSSTVETQYF. Full variable domain (rest looked up from reference TRBV7-9 and TRBJ2-5): DTGVSQNPRHKITKRGQNVTFRCDPISEHNRLYWYRQTLGQGPEFLTYFQNEAQLEKSRLLSDRFSAERPKGSFSTLEIQRTEQGDSAMYLCASSSTVETQYFGPGTRLLVL.

This clonotype was seen ten or more times. The genes are TRBV29-1 and TRBJ2-7, with D perhaps TRBD1 (6 bases). The CDR3 totals 14 residues. V lost 5 bases and J 1 base, leaving 15 bases between the germline ends. Germline CDR1 SQVTM, CDR2 ANQGSEA. The CDR3 nucleotides read TGCAGCGTTAAGAAGGGGGACGGTTCCTACGAGCAGTACTTC. As protein: CSVKKGDGSYEQYF.

The table lists this clonotype with a count of one. The rearrangement joins TRBV2 to TRBJ2-3; D ambiguous. The length of the CDR3 is 10 residues. Germline CDR1 is SNHLY and CDR2 is FYNNEI. With 7 bases removed from V and 5 bases from J, the gap between germline ends came to 4 bases. The CDR3 region has the DNA TGTGCCAGCAAGGGAGATACGCAGTATTTT. Amino acid sequence: CASKGDTQYF. The entire variable domain, with the rest obtained from reference TRBV2 and TRBJ2-3, is as follows: EPEVTQTPSHQVTQMGQEVILRCVPISNHLYFYWYRQILGQKVEFLVSFYNNEISEKSEIFDDQFSVERPDGSNFTLKIRSTKLEDSAMYFCASKGDTQYFGPGTRLTVL.

The J gene is TRBJ2-1, the V gene TRBV7-9, with D possibly matching TRBD1 (6 bases). The length of the CDR3 is 16 residues. Between the trimmed V and J ends, which lost 5 bases and 2 bases, there was a span of 16 bases. CDR1 is SEHNR and CDR2 is FQNEAQ in the germline V gene (reference sequence). In DNA, the CDR3 is TGTGCCAGCAGCCTCCCTAGGGGGTCTCCCTACAATGAGCAGTTCTTC. It yields the protein CASSLPRGSPYNEQFF.

In its sample, this clonotype was seen a few times. The chain recombines TRBV29-1 with TRBJ2-7; 12 positions match TRBD1. The CDR3 consists of 14 residues. V lost 6 bases to trimming and J lost 6 bases; unmatched junction nucleotides: 9. In germline, CDR1 is SQVTM, CDR2 ANQGSEA. The CDR3 nucleotides read TGCAGCGTGGAACCCGGGACAGGGGGCGGCGAGCAGTACTTC. Its translation is CSVEPGTGGGEQYF.

This clonotype was picked up many times. The chain joins TRBV6-1 to TRBJ2-5; no clear D. The CDR3 spans 13 residues. The germline V and J ends were trimmed by 4 bases and 1 base, with 7 bases remaining between them. Germline CDR1 reads MNHNS; CDR2 reads SASEGT. The CDR3 DNA sequence: TGTGCCAGCAGTGGCAGCAGCCAAGAGACCCAGTACTTC. It encodes CASSGSSQETQYF.

This clonotype was picked up many times. V usage is TRBV15 and J usage is TRBJ2-5, with D maybe TRBD2 (7 bases). The CDR3 has 15 residues. The germline V gene encodes CDR1 LNHNV and CDR2 YYDKDF (reference sequence). Trimming left V 8 bases short and J 2 bases short, with 18 bases between. CDR3 nucleotides: TGTGCCACCGCCATTGGGGGGGGCCATCAAGAGACCCAGTACTTC. Its protein product is CATAIGGGHQETQYF.

This clonotype was seen more than once but under ten times. The chain combines TRBV4-2 with TRBJ1-1; unclear D gene. The germline CDR1 and CDR2 sequences are LGHNA and YNFKEQ. With 0 bases removed from V and 1 base from J, the gap between germline ends came to 6 bases. The CDR3 has 14 residues. Here the CDR3 DNA reads TGTGCCAGCAGCCAAGACCCCCAGAACACTGAAGCTTTCTTT. This sequence encodes CASSQDPQNTEAFF.

There are many counts of this clonotype. The chain's CDR3 is CASSLLRQSYEQYF. DNA of the CDR3: TGTGCCAGCAGTTTACTGAGGCAGTCCTACGAGCAGTACTTC. This chain links TRBV12-3 or TRBV12-4 with TRBJ2-7; the D is unclear. The CDR3 consists of 14 residues. Trimming left V 2 bases short and J 1 base short, with 9 bases between.

The J gene is TRBJ2-5, the V gene TRBV2; the match to TRBD1 covers 8 bases. V shed 6 bases, J shed 5 bases, and the junction held 8 bases outside the gene matches. Per the germline V gene, CDR1 is SNHLY and CDR2 is FYNNEI. The CDR3 covers 14 residues. CDR3: CASRRTGPVETQYF. CDR3 DNA sequence: TGTGCCAGCAGGAGGACAGGGCCCGTGGAGACCCAGTACTTC.

This clonotype has a count of ten or more. This chain links TRBV24-1 with TRBJ2-2; D may be TRBD1 (7 bases). Germline V gene lookup returns CDR1 KGHDR and CDR2 SFDVKD. CDR3 length equals 14 residues. V lost 7 bases and J lost 5, with 13 bases in between. This CDR3 reads CATSGQAGTGELFF. CDR3 nucleotide sequence: TGTGCCACCAGCGGACAGGCGGGGACCGGGGAGCTGTTTTTT.

There are many counts of this clonotype. The rearrangement joins TRBV25-1 to TRBJ2-7; 12 positions match TRBD1. V shed 10 bases and J 7 bases; nucleotides not matched to a gene: 11. This CDR3 spans 14 amino acids. Germline values: CDR1 MGHDK, CDR2 SYGVNS. The CDR3 is CATGQGASEIEQYF. CDR3 in DNA: TGTGCCACGGGACAGGGGGCATCTGAGATAGAGCAGTACTTC.

In its sample, this clonotype was seen many times. V and J are TRBV7-7 and TRBJ2-1; 7 nucleotides agree with TRBD2. The trim removed 0 bases at V and 6 bases at J, leaving 5 bases unmatched. Per germline, CDR1 SSHAT and CDR2 FNYEAQ (reference sequence). CDR3 length: 15 amino acids. In nucleotides, the CDR3 is TGTGCCAGCAGCTTAGCGCTTGGGGGGGGCAATGAGCAGTTCTTC. Translated, it gives CASSLALGGGNEQFF.

This clonotype was recorded at least ten times. The CDR3 DNA reads TGTGCCATGACTAGCGGCTCTGGGGATACGCAGTATTTT. Protein sequence: CAMTSGSGDTQYF. The chain carries TRBV10-3 and TRBJ2-3; TRBD2 matches 9 bases. J was trimmed by 6 bases and V by 9 bases; bases with no gene match: 7. The germline gives CDR1 ENHRY, CDR2 SYGVKD. The CDR3 has 13 amino acids.

This clonotype was seen repeatedly, ten times or more. V and J are TRBV12-3 or TRBV12-4 and TRBJ2-1; tentative D call: TRBD2 (6 bases). The V gene lost 2 bases and the J gene lost 6 bases, with 8 bases spanning the gap. This CDR3 spans 13 amino acids. The CDR3 reads CASSLNGGNEQFF. In DNA, the CDR3 is TGTGCCAGCAGTTTAAACGGGGGCAATGAGCAGTTCTTC.

The V gene is TRBV20-1, the J gene TRBJ1-5; a possible D gene is TRBD1 (6 bases). The V end was cut by 4 bases, the J end by 2 bases, with 9 bases between. Germline V gene data show CDR1 as DFQATT and CDR2 as SNEGSKA (reference sequence). This CDR3 is 13 amino acids long. DNA of the CDR3: TGCAGTGCTAAGCGACAGGGCAATCAGCCCCAGCATTTT. This codes for CSAKRQGNQPQHF.

The chain couples TRBV7-3 to TRBJ2-3, with 12 bases matching TRBD2. Per germline, CDR1 SGHTA and CDR2 FQGTGA. The CDR3 is made up of 16 amino acids. Trimming cost V 5 bases and J 0 bases; bases outside gene matches: 3. This CDR3 is CASSPGTSGSTDTQYF. The CDR3 DNA reads as TGTGCCAGCAGCCCTGGGACTAGCGGGAGCACAGATACGCAGTATTTT.

This chain links TRBV12-3 or TRBV12-4 with TRBJ2-7; D is possibly TRBD1 or TRBD2 (5 bases each). Trimming took off 7 bases at V and 5 bases at J, with 18 bases between the two ends. This CDR3 region has 14 residues. CDR3 sequence: CASTIGDLPHEQYF. CDR3 DNA: TGTGCCAGCACCATAGGGGACCTACCCCACGAGCAGTACTTC.

This clonotype was counted only a few times. The chain recombines TRBV5-5 with TRBJ2-1; 9 bases align to TRBD2. Trimming at V came to 4 bases and at J to 6 bases, leaving 2 bases not matched to a gene. The CDR3 is 13 amino acids. Germline assignment: CDR1 SGHKS and CDR2 YYEKEE (reference sequence). CDR3 loop: CASSQGLANEQFF. In DNA, the CDR3 is TGTGCCAGCAGCCAGGGACTAGCCAATGAGCAGTTCTTC.

This clonotype occurred a few times. The chain is built from TRBV15 and TRBJ2-5; unclear D gene. Trimming cost V 0 bases and J 5 bases, with 10 bases left between them. Germline lookup yields CDR1 LNHNV and CDR2 YYDKDF (reference sequence). The CDR3 length is 14 residues. The CDR3 DNA follows: TGTGCCACCAGCAGAGATCTTTTAATGGAGACCCAGTACTTC. Its protein is CATSRDLLMETQYF.